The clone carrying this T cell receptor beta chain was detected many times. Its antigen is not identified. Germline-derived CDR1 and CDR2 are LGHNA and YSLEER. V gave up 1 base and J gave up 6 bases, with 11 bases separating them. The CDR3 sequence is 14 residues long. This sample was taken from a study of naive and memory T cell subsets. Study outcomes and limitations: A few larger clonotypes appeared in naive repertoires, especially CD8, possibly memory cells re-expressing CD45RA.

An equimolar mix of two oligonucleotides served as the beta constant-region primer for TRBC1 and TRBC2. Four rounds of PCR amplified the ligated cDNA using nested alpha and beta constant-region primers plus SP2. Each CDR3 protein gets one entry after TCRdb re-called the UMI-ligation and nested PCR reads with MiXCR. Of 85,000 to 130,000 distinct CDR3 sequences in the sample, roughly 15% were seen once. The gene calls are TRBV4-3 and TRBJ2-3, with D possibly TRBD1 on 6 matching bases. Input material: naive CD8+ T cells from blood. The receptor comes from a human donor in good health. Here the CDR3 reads CASSQGGQSDTQYF. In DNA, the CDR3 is TGCGCCAGCAGCCAAGGGGGGCAGAGCGATACGCAGTATTTT.